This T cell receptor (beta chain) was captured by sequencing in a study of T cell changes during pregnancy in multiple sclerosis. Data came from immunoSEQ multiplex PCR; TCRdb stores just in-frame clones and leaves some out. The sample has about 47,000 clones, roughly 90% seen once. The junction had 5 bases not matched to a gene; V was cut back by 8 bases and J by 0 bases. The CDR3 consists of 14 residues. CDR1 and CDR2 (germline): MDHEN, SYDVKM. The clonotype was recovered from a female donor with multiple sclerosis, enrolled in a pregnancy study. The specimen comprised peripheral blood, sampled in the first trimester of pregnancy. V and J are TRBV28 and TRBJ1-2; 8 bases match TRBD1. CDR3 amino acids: CASCRTGTNYGYTF. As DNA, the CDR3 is TGTGCCAGCTGTAGGACAGGGACTAACTATGGCTACACCTTC.